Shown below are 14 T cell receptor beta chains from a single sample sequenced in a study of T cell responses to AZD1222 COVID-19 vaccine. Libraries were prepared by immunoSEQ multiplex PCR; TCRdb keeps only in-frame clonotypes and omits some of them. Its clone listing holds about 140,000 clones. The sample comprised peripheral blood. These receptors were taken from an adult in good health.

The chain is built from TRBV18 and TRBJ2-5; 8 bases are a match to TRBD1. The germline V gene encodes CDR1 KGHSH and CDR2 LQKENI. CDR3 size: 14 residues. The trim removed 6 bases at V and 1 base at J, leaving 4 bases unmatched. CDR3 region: CASSLGQGQETQYF. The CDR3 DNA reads TGTGCCAGCTCCCTTGGACAGGGCCAAGAGACCCAGTACTTC.

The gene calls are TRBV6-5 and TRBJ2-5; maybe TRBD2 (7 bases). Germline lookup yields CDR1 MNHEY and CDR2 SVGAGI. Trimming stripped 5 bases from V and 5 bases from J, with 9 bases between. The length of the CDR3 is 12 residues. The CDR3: CASSRGGETQYF. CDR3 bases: TGTGCCAGCAGTAGGGGGGGGGAGACCCAGTACTTC.

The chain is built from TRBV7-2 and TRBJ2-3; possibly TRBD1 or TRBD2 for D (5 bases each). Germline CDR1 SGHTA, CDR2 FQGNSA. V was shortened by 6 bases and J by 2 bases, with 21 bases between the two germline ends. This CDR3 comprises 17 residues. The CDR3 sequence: CASSSGWVEAVTDTQYF. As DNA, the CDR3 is TGTGCCAGCAGTTCAGGGTGGGTGGAGGCTGTCACAGATACGCAGTATTTT. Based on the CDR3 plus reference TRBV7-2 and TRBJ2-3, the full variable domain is GAGVSQSPSNKVTEKGKDVELRCDPISGHTALYWYRQSLGQGLEFLIYFQGNSAPDKSGLPSDRFSAERTGGSVSTLTIQRTQQEDSAVYLCASSSGWVEAVTDTQYFGPGTRLTVL.

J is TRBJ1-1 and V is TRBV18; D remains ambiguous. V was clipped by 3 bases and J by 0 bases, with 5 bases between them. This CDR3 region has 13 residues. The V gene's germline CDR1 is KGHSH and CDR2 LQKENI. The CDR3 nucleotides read TGTGCCAGCTCACCTCCAGTGAACACTGAAGCTTTCTTT. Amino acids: CASSPPVNTEAFF.

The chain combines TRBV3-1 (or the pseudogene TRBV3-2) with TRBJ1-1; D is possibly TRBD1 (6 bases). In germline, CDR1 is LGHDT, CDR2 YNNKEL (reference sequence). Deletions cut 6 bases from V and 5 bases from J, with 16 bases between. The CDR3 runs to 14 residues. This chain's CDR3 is CASRLEGGRTEAFF. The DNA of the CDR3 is TGTGCCAGCAGATTAGAGGGGGGGAGGACTGAAGCTTTCTTT.

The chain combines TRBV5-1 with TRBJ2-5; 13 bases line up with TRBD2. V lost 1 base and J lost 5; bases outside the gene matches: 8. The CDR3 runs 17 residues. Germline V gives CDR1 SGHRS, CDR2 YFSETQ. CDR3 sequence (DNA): TGCGCCAGCAGCTTGAGTACTACTAGCGGGGGGGCGGAGACCCAGTACTTC. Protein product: CASSLSTTSGGAETQYF.

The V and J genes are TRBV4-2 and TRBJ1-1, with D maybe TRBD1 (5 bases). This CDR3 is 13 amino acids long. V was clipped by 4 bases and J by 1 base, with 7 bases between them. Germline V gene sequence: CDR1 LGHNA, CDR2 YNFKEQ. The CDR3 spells CASSPRGNTEAFF. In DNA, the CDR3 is TGTGCCAGCAGCCCTAGGGGGAACACTGAAGCTTTCTTT.

Here the CDR3 reads CASSPRSQETQYF. CDR3 in DNA: TGTGCCAGCTCCCCCCGGTCCCAAGAGACCCAGTACTTC. The rearrangement links TRBV18 to TRBJ2-5, with D uncertain. V was pared by 6 bases and J by 1 base, with 9 bases between. CDR3 length: 13 residues. CDR1 is KGHSH, CDR2 LQKENI, per germline.

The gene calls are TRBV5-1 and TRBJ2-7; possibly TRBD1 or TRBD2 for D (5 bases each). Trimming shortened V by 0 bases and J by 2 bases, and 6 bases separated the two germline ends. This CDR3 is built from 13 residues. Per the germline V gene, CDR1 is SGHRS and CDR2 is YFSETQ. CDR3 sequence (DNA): TGCGCCAGCAGCTTGGGGGGGACCTACGAGCAGTACTTC. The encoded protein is CASSLGGTYEQYF. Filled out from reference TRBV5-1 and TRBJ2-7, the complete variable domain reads KAGVTQTPRYLIKTRGQQVTLSCSPISGHRSVSWYQQTPGQGLQFLFEYFSETQRNKGNFPGRFSGRQFSNSRSEMNVSTLELGDSALYLCASSLGGTYEQYFGPGTRLTVT.

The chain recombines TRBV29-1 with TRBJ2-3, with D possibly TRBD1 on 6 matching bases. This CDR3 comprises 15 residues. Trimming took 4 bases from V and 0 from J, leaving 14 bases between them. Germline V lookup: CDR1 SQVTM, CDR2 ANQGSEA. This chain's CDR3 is CSVGPGGHSTDTQYF. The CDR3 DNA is TGCAGCGTTGGGCCTGGGGGACACAGCACAGATACGCAGTATTTT.

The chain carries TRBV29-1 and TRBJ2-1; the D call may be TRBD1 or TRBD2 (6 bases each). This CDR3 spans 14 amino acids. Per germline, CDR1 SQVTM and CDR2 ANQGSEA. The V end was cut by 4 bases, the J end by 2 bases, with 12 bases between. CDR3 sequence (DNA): TGCAGCGTTGTTGGGGGGCTCGCCTACAATGAGCAGTTCTTC. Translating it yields CSVVGGLAYNEQFF.

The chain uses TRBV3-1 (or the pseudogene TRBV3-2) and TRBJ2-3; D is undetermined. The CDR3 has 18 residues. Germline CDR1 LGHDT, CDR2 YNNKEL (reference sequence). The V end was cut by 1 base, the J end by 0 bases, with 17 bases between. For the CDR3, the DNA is TGTGCCAGCAGCCAAGTCTATACACCTACATTTAGCACAGATACGCAGTATTTT. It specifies CASSQVYTPTFSTDTQYF.

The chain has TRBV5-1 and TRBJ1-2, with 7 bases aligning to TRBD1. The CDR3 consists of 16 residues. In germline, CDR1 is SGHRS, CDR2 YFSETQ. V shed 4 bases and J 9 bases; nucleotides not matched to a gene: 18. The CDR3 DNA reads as TGCGCCAGCAGCGTATACAGGGGTGTCGAGAAATCGAGCTACACCTTC. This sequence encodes CASSVYRGVEKSSYTF.

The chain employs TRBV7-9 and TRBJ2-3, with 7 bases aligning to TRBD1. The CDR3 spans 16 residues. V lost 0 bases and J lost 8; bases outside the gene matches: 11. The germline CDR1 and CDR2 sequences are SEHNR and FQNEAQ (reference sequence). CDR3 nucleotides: TGTGCCAGCAGCTTAGCGGAAGGGGGCCCCCAGGGTACGCAGTATTTT. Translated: CASSLAEGGPQGTQYF.